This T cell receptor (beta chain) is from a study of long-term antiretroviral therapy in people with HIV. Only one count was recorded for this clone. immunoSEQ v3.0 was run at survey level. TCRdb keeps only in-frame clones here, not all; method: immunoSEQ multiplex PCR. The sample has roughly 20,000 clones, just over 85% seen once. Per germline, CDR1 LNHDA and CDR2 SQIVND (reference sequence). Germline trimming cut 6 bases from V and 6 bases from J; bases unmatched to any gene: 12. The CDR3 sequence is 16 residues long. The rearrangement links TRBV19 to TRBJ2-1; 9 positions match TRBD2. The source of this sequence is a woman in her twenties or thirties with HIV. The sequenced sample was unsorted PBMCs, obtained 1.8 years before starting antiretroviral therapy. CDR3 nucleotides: TGTGCCAGTAGCCGGACGCTAGCGGGGTCTTTCAATGAGCAGTTCTTC. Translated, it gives CASSRTLAGSFNEQFF.